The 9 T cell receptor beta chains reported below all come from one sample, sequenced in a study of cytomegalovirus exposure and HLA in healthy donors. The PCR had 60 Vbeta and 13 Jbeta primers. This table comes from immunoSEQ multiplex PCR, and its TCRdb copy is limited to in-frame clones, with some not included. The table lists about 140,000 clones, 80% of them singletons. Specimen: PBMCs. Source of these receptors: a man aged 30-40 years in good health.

The CDR3 is CASSPNRVAKNIQYF. The CDR3 coding sequence is TGTGCCAGCAGCCCCAACAGGGTCGCCAAAAACATTCAGTACTTC. V and J are TRBV6-5 and TRBJ2-4, with a possible D match to TRBD1 (6 bases). Looked up from germline, CDR1 is MNHEY and CDR2 is SVGAGI. The CDR3 runs 15 residues. V was cut by 6 bases and J by 1 base, with 13 bases left in between.

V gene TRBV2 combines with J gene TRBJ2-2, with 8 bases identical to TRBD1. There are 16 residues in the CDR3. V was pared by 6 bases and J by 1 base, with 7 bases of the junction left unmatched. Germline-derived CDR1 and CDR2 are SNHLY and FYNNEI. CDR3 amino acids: CASRARTGRNTGELFF. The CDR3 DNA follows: TGTGCCAGCAGAGCCAGGACAGGGCGGAACACCGGGGAGCTGTTTTTT. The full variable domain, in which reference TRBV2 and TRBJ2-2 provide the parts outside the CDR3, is EPEVTQTPSHQVTQMGQEVILRCVPISNHLYFYWYRQILGQKVEFLVSFYNNEISEKSEIFDDQFSVERPDGSNFTLKIRSTKLEDSAMYFCASRARTGRNTGELFFGEGSRLTVL.

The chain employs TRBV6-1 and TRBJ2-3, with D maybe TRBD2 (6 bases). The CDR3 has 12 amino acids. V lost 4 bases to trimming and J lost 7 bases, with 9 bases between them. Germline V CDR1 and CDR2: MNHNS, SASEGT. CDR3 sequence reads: CASSGGTYTQYF. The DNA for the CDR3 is TGTGCCAGCAGTGGCGGGACTTATACGCAGTATTTT.

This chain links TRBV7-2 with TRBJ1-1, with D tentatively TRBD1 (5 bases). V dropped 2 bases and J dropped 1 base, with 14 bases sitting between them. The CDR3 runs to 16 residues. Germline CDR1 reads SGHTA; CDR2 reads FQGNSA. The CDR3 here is CASSLNRFGSNTEAFF. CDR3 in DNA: TGTGCCAGCAGCTTAAACAGGTTTGGGTCGAACACTGAAGCTTTCTTT.

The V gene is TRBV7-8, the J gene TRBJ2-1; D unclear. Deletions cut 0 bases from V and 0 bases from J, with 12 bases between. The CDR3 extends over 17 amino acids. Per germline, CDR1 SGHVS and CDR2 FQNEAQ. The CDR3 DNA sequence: TGTGCCAGCAGCTTAGCGAGACTCCCAAGCTCCTACAATGAGCAGTTCTTC. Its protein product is CASSLARLPSSYNEQFF.

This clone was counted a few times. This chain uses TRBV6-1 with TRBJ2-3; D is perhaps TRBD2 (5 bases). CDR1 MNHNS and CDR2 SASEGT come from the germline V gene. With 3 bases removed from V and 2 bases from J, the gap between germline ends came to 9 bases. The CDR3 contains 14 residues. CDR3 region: CASSEGRDTDTQYF. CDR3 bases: TGTGCCAGCAGTGAGGGTCGGGACACAGATACGCAGTATTTT.

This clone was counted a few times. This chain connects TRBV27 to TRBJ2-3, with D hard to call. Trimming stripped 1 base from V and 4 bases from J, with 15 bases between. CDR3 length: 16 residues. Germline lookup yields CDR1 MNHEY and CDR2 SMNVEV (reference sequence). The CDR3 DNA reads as TGTGCCAGCAGTTTATGGGCAGGAAAGATGTCAGATACGCAGTATTTT. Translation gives CASSLWAGKMSDTQYF.

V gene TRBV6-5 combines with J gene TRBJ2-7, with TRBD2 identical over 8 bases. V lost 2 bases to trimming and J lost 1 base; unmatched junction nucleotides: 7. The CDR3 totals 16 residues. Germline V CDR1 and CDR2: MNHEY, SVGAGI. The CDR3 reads CASSYTRTSSSYEQYF. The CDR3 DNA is TGTGCCAGCAGTTACACTAGGACTAGCAGTTCCTACGAGCAGTACTTC.

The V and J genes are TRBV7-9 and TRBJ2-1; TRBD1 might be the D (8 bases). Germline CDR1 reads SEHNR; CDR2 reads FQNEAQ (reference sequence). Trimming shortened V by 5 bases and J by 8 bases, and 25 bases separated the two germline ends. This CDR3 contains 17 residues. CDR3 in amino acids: CASSPGWGGQGAHEQFF. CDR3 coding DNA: TGTGCCAGCAGCCCGGGGTGGGGGGGGCAGGGGGCCCATGAGCAGTTCTTC.